This TCR beta chain was identified during a study of blood T cell repertoires in COVID-19. Study details: Spain, Italy and the United States supplied samples that represented acute and convalescent COVID-19. PBMCs, B-cell-depleted T cells, or T cells provided the cDNA or gDNA that made up the material.

Germline V CDR1 and CDR2: MDHEN, SYDVKM. The CDR3 is 16 residues long. V shed 6 bases, J shed 6 bases, and the junction held 10 bases outside the gene matches. Sequencing used immunoSEQ multiplex PCR; TCRdb keeps in-frame clones, though not all of them. Of about 140,000 clones in the sample, around 87% were seen once. The sequence derives from a woman in her sixties with active COVID-19. V is TRBV28 and J is TRBJ2-1, with 11 bases matching TRBD1. Sequencing was performed on peripheral blood. CDR3 DNA sequence: TGTGCCAGCAGATTTTATGGGACAGGGGGGGCCAATGAGCAGTTCTTC. Translated, it gives CASRFYGTGGANEQFF.